These 25 T cell receptor beta chains came from one sample sequenced in a study of T cell repertoires in ileal Crohn's disease. The data were produced by immunoSEQ multiplex PCR, yet TCRdb's version contains in-frame clones alone and is incomplete. The sample consists of over 6,500 clones, around 84% of them appearing once. Sequencing was carried out using ileal tissue. These receptors came from an adult with Crohn's disease.

This clone was seen only a few times. V is TRBV10-3 and J is TRBJ2-1; perhaps TRBD2 as D (6 bases). The germline V gene has CDR1 ENHRY and CDR2 SYGVKD. V was pared by 0 bases and J by 10 bases, with 13 bases between. The CDR3 extends over 14 amino acids. The CDR3 DNA is TGTGCCATCAGTGAGTCATTCGGAGGGGTCGAGCAGTTCTTC. Protein: CAISESFGGVEQFF.

This clone is categorized as large. J is TRBJ2-1 and V is TRBV6-4; 13 bases map to TRBD2. CDR3 size: 14 residues. Trimming at V came to 4 bases and at J to 6 bases, leaving 0 bases not matched to a gene. Germline CDR1 and CDR2: MRHNA and SNTAGT. This chain's CDR3 is CASSGLAGGNEQFF. The CDR3 nucleotides are TGTGCCAGCAGTGGACTAGCGGGAGGCAATGAGCAGTTCTTC.

The genes are TRBV19 and TRBJ2-1; 10 bases map to TRBD2. Germline CDR1 reads LNHDA; CDR2 reads SQIVND (reference sequence). This CDR3 has 15 residues. The V segment lost 3 bases and the J segment 4 bases; nucleotides outside the gene matches: 3. The CDR3 spells CASSIGLAAYNEQFF. The CDR3 DNA sequence: TGTGCCAGTAGTATCGGACTAGCGGCTTACAATGAGCAGTTCTTC.

This chain links TRBV6-6 with TRBJ1-2; 9 bases fit TRBD1. The CDR3 loop spans 12 amino acids. Germline V CDR1 and CDR2: MNHNY, SVGAGI (reference sequence). V lost 5 bases, J lost 12 bases, and 7 bases stayed unmatched. The CDR3 DNA sequence: TGTGCCAGCAGTAGACAGGGGGGGGAAAACACCTTC. This codes for CASSRQGGENTF.

The rearrangement uses TRBV6-5 and TRBJ1-4; the match to TRBD1 covers 11 bases. This CDR3 contains 14 residues. The germline gives CDR1 MNHEY, CDR2 SVGAGI. With V trimmed by 5 bases and J by 10 bases, 6 bases remained unmatched. This chain's CDR3 is CASSPRTGGRKLFF. The DNA for the CDR3 is TGTGCCAGCAGTCCCCGGACAGGGGGCAGAAAACTGTTTTTT.

V and J are TRBV25-1 and TRBJ1-1; D gene unclear. The CDR3 runs 14 residues. Looked up from germline, CDR1 is MGHDK and CDR2 is SYGVNS. V was trimmed by 3 bases and J by 1 base, leaving 9 bases between them. The DNA of the CDR3 is TGTGCCAGCAGTGACGGGGTGGGGAACACTGAAGCTTTCTTT. This codes for CASSDGVGNTEAFF.

On this clone itself: The junction departs from the called germline gene at one end, perhaps through a read error. Distinct nucleotide sequences in the sample also encode this CDR3. The V and J genes are TRBV6-1 and TRBJ1-5, with unresolved D. The CDR3 sequence is 14 residues long. Germline CDR1 is MNHNS and CDR2 is SASEGT. The CDR3 DNA reads as TGTGCCAGCACCATTGGAGGGTATGGGCAGCCCCAGCACTTT. The encoded protein is CASTIGGYGQPQHF.

The chain joins TRBV2 to TRBJ1-1; tentative D call: TRBD1 (5 bases). Trimming removed 4 bases at V and 2 bases at J, with 8 bases between. The CDR3 extends over 13 amino acids. Germline CDR1 is SNHLY and CDR2 is FYNNEI. The CDR3 DNA sequence: TGTGCCAGCAGTGGACAGTTCAACACTGAAGCTTTCTTT. It is translated as CASSGQFNTEAFF. The variable domain in full, completed from reference TRBV2 and TRBJ1-1, reads EPEVTQTPSHQVTQMGQEVILRCVPISNHLYFYWYRQILGQKVEFLVSFYNNEISEKSEIFDDQFSVERPDGSNFTLKIRSTKLEDSAMYFCASSGQFNTEAFFGQGTRLTVV.

The chain couples TRBV4-2 to TRBJ2-1, with 7 bases aligning to TRBD2. Germline V gene lookup returns CDR1 LGHNA and CDR2 YNFKEQ. The CDR3 loop spans 16 amino acids. The ends lost 0 bases at V and 4 bases at J; junction bases unmatched: 6. This CDR3 is CASSQDQRDRYNEQFF. CDR3 in DNA: TGTGCCAGCAGCCAAGATCAGCGGGATAGATACAATGAGCAGTTCTTC.

V and J are TRBV29-1 and TRBJ2-5; 9 bases are a match to TRBD1. Unmatched junction bases numbered 5, after V lost 5 bases and J lost 1 base. CDR1 SQVTM and CDR2 ANQGSEA come from the germline V gene. The CDR3 extends over 14 amino acids. The CDR3 DNA is TGCAGCGTTTATAGGACAGGGGCCCAAGAGACCCAGTACTTC. This gives the protein CSVYRTGAQETQYF.

The rearrangement links TRBV11-2 to TRBJ2-1; 8 bases map to TRBD2. Germline V gene data show CDR1 as SGHAT and CDR2 as FQNNGV. V shed 5 bases and J 8 bases; nucleotides not matched to a gene: 11. The CDR3 loop spans 15 amino acids. For the CDR3, the DNA is TGTGCCAGCAGCCCCAGCGGGAGTCCCGGGGATGAGCAGTTCTTC. Residues: CASSPSGSPGDEQFF.

The chain couples TRBV4-2 to TRBJ2-5, with 7 bases identical to TRBD2. J was trimmed by 5 bases and V by 3 bases; bases with no gene match: 9. CDR3 size: 15 residues. CDR1 is LGHNA, CDR2 YNFKEQ, per germline. As DNA, the CDR3 is TGTGCCAGCAGCCAGGGAGTGGGAGGGCTTGAGACCCAGTACTTC. As protein: CASSQGVGGLETQYF.

The chain links TRBV6-4 to TRBJ1-1; D ambiguous. CDR1 MRHNA and CDR2 SNTAGT come from the germline V gene. Trimming left V 4 bases short and J 0 bases short, with 9 bases between. The CDR3 covers 14 residues. The CDR3 nucleotides read TGTGCCAGCAGTGCCGGCGGGGTGAACACTGAAGCTTTCTTT. Amino acids: CASSAGGVNTEAFF.

V and J are TRBV6-5 and TRBJ1-5; the match to TRBD1 covers 7 bases. Germline loops: CDR1 MNHEY, CDR2 SVGAGI. Losses at the gene ends were 6 bases for V and 4 bases for J; bases not matched to a gene: 3. CDR3 length: 13 residues. CDR3 sequence: CASRKTGNQPQHF. In DNA, the CDR3 is TGTGCCAGCAGAAAGACAGGGAATCAGCCCCAGCATTTT.

The chain employs TRBV10-3 and TRBJ2-1, with 8 bases identical to TRBD2. The CDR3 spans 14 residues. The V gene end was trimmed by 8 bases and the J gene end by 7 bases; junction bases not matched to a gene: 10. Germline CDR1 and CDR2: ENHRY and SYGVKD. CDR3 nucleotide sequence: TGTGCCATCTCCAATAGCGGGAATGGGAATGAGCAGTTCTTC. It specifies CAISNSGNGNEQFF.

This sequence joins TRBV25-1 and TRBJ2-1, with D possibly TRBD1 on 6 matching bases. Looked up from germline, CDR1 is MGHDK and CDR2 is SYGVNS. This CDR3 is built from 16 residues. V was trimmed by 5 bases and J by 4 bases, leaving 18 bases between them. The CDR3 coding sequence is TGTGCCAGCAGTCCACGCAGGGGAAAAGAATACAATGAGCAGTTCTTC. This gives the protein CASSPRRGKEYNEQFF.

The chain carries TRBV5-6 and TRBJ2-6; D uncertain. The CDR3 sequence is 16 residues long. The V gene's germline CDR1 is SGHDT and CDR2 YYEEEE. Trimming removed 5 bases from V and 0 bases from J, with 12 bases in between. CDR3 DNA: TGTGCCAGCAGTCTGATGGGCAGCTCTGGGGCCAACGTCCTGACTTTC. This sequence encodes CASSLMGSSGANVLTF.

The chain combines TRBV7-2 with TRBJ2-5; 7 positions match TRBD1. Trimming cost V 7 bases and J 4 bases; bases outside gene matches: 6. The CDR3 has 13 amino acids. Germline V gene sequence: CDR1 SGHTA, CDR2 FQGNSA. The CDR3 DNA sequence: TGTGCCAGCACAAGGGGGCCTCGAGAGACCCAGTACTTC. Translation gives CASTRGPRETQYF.

The rearrangement links TRBV6-6 to TRBJ2-7; TRBD2 aligns across 10 bases. V shed 8 bases and J 1 base; nucleotides not matched to a gene: 8. Per the germline V gene, CDR1 is MNHNY and CDR2 is SVGAGI (reference sequence). This CDR3 contains 15 residues. This CDR3 reads CASSSPSGRSYEQYF. The CDR3 DNA sequence: TGTGCCAGCTCCTCCCCTAGCGGGAGATCCTACGAGCAGTACTTC.

The V gene is TRBV5-1, the J gene TRBJ1-2; TRBD1 is a possible D gene (6 bases). CDR3 length: 15 residues. Germline values: CDR1 SGHRS, CDR2 YFSETQ. The V and J ends lost 4 bases and 0 bases respectively, with 13 bases between them. CDR3 sequence reads: CASSPEGVTNYGYTF. DNA of the CDR3: TGCGCCAGCAGCCCCGAGGGGGTAACTAACTATGGCTACACCTTC. Drawing the rest from reference TRBV5-1 and TRBJ1-2, the complete variable domain is KAGVTQTPRYLIKTRGQQVTLSCSPISGHRSVSWYQQTPGQGLQFLFEYFSETQRNKGNFPGRFSGRQFSNSRSEMNVSTLELGDSALYLCASSPEGVTNYGYTFGSGTRLTVV.

The chain couples TRBV5-8 to TRBJ2-3, with 13 bases identical to TRBD2. V was pared by 5 bases and J by 1 base, with 13 bases of the junction left unmatched. Germline-derived CDR1 and CDR2 are SGHTS and YDEGEE. CDR3 length: 19 residues. DNA for the CDR3: TGTGCCAGCAGTACGACTAGCGGGAGGACCCTATCCCGCACAGATACGCAGTATTTT. The encoded protein is CASSTTSGRTLSRTDTQYF.

This chain uses TRBV6-5 with TRBJ1-2, with 7 bases fitting TRBD1. The CDR3 is 14 residues long. With V trimmed by 3 bases and J by 4 bases, 5 bases remained unmatched. From germline, CDR1 is MNHEY and CDR2 SVGAGI. CDR3 sequence: CASSYDRAPYGYTF. The DNA of the CDR3 is TGTGCCAGCAGTTATGACAGGGCCCCCTATGGCTACACCTTC.

The chain combines TRBV5-1 with TRBJ2-7; 7 bases fit TRBD2. V was pared by 8 bases and J by 3 bases, with 8 bases of the junction left unmatched. Germline CDR1 reads SGHRS; CDR2 reads YFSETQ. The CDR3 sequence is 13 residues long. The CDR3 DNA follows: TGCGCCAGTAGGGAGGGTAGCGGCTACGAGCAGTACTTC. It yields the protein CASREGSGYEQYF.

V and J are TRBV5-1 and TRBJ1-6; D remains unclear. V was shortened by 2 bases and J by 4 bases, with 7 bases between the two germline ends. The length of the CDR3 is 14 residues. Germline V gives CDR1 SGHRS, CDR2 YFSETQ. CDR3 amino acids: CASSFWPYNSPLHF. The CDR3 nucleotides read TGCGCCAGCAGCTTCTGGCCTTATAATTCACCCCTCCACTTT. Variable domain in full (rest from reference TRBV5-1 and TRBJ1-6): KAGVTQTPRYLIKTRGQQVTLSCSPISGHRSVSWYQQTPGQGLQFLFEYFSETQRNKGNFPGRFSGRQFSNSRSEMNVSTLELGDSALYLCASSFWPYNSPLHFGNGTRLTVT.

CDR3 sequence reads: CAGPLGGVDTGELFF. CDR3 nucleotides: TGTGCCGGCCCCCTTGGAGGGGTCGACACCGGGGAGCTGTTTTTT. V gene TRBV27 combines with J gene TRBJ2-2, with D perhaps TRBD2 (6 bases). The CDR3 contains 15 residues. Germline CDR1 is MNHEY and CDR2 is SMNVEV (reference sequence). Trimming took 11 bases from V and 3 from J, leaving 19 bases between them.